This T cell receptor (beta chain) was obtained from a study of early T cells in non-severe SARS-CoV-2 infection. As for the study in general: Sequencing of bulk RNA from unsorted whole blood was done, without chain pairing. Study-wide points: Anti-spike CD8 responses were favored by VDJdb matching, which missed private and CD4 specificities.

The protocol attached unique molecular identifiers to individual cDNA molecules. A single record per CDR3 protein comes from TCRdb applying MiXCR to the 5' RACE reads. The sample holds over 60,000 distinct CDR3 sequences, about 11% seen once. Turning to this clonotype: Its antigen remains unknown.

Germline V lookup: CDR1 DFQATT, CDR2 SNEGSKA (reference sequence). The CDR3 is made up of 14 amino acids. The V gene lost 5 bases and the J gene lost 1 base, with 13 bases spanning the gap. The clonotype comes from an adult who was a healthcare worker with PCR-confirmed SARS-CoV-2 infection or an uninfected control (not recorded which). The rearrangement joins TRBV20-1 to TRBJ2-3; D not resolved. The sequencing here drew on whole blood, taken at baseline. CDR3 sequence reads: CSAQRSAGTDTQYF. The DNA of the CDR3 is TGCAGTGCTCAGAGGTCGGCAGGCACAGATACGCAGTATTTT.